The clone carrying this TCR beta chain was seen a handful of times. Its antigen remains unknown. Of the isolated RNA, all was reverse transcribed, and so the sequenced material was expressed TCRB transcripts. Clones were sequenced by immunoSEQ multiplex PCR, and TCRdb holds only the in-frame ones, with some missing. The sample carries about 700,000 clones, around an eighth recorded once. The sample comes from a study of beta chain features in type 1 diabetes. Using CD45RO/CCR7/CD25/CD127/CD95/CD27, CD4+ naive, central memory, regulatory and stem cell-like memory cells were sorted. Germline V gene sequence: CDR1 SGHDN, CDR2 FVKESK. Unmatched junction bases numbered 4, after V lost 4 bases and J lost 2 bases. The CDR3 totals 14 residues. Study-level findings and limits: Compared to healthy donors, patients appeared to have naive, central memory and Treg TCRB repertoires that were more alike. All four CD4+ subsets from Type 1 diabetes patients carried moderately but significantly shorter TCRB CDR3s.

Sample: naive CD4+ T cells from blood. This TCR derives from a young man with type 1 diabetes. The V call is TRBV14, the J call TRBJ1-2, with 7 bases matching TRBD1. CDR3 in amino acids: CASSPGTANYGYTF. The CDR3 DNA sequence: TGTGCCAGCAGCCCGGGGACAGCAAACTATGGCTACACCTTC.